Given below is one T cell receptor beta chain in context. This record comes from a study of T-cell reconstitution after alpha-beta-depleted transplantation in children. Preparation of the TCRbeta library was carried out with unique molecular identifiers. TCRdb itself ran the PCR reads through MiXCR, one entry per CDR3 protein. The sample gives around 370,000 distinct CDR3 sequences, 15% to 20% of which show up once; around two fifths is in the top ten. This clonotype was obtained from a male patient between 2 and 15 years old who had a stem cell transplant for acute lymphoblastic leukemia, so the T cells may come from the graft donor. Here the sequenced sample was PBMCs, mostly from graft donor cells, taken 360 days after TCRalphabeta/CD19-depleted stem cell transplant.

In DNA, the CDR3 is TGTGCCAGCGCCTGGACTAGCGGGCCTTACGAGCAGTACTTC. The encoded protein is CASAWTSGPYEQYF. The chain combines TRBV28 with TRBJ2-7; TRBD2 matches 11 bases. V dropped 8 bases and J dropped 4; count of bases not matched to a gene: 7. The CDR3 consists of 14 residues. Germline assignment: CDR1 MDHEN and CDR2 SYDVKM.